These 23 T cell receptor beta chains were all obtained from the same sample, sequenced in a study of cytomegalovirus exposure and HLA in healthy donors. Both 60 Vbeta primers and 13 Jbeta primers went into the PCR. Libraries were prepared by immunoSEQ multiplex PCR; TCRdb keeps only in-frame clonotypes and omits some of them. The table includes over 150,000 clones, roughly 80% detected once. Sequencing was done on a sample of PBMCs. The receptor set was obtained from a male donor in good health and CMV-seronegative.

This clone was detected only once. The rearrangement links TRBV6-5 to TRBJ2-2, with TRBD1 matching 7 bases. V lost 6 bases to trimming and J lost 1 base; unmatched junction nucleotides: 5. Germline V gene data show CDR1 as MNHEY and CDR2 as SVGAGI. CDR3 size: 15 residues. For the CDR3, the DNA is TGTGCCAGCAGCCGACAGGGAAGGAACACCGGGGAGCTGTTTTTT. Protein sequence: CASSRQGRNTGELFF.

This chain uses TRBV6-6 with TRBJ2-5; D is undetermined. Matching the DNA end better, TRBJ2-7 makes the J call doubtful. Germline V gene lookup returns CDR1 MNHNY and CDR2 SVGAGI (reference sequence). The CDR3 contains 13 residues. The CDR3: CASSEVLSYEQYF. In DNA, the CDR3 is TGTGCCAGCTCAGAGGTCCTCTCCTACGAGCAGTACTTC.

V gene TRBV5-4 combines with J gene TRBJ2-1; 9 bases align to TRBD2. CDR1 and CDR2 from the germline V gene are SGHNT and YYREEE (reference sequence). The CDR3 has 15 amino acids. J was trimmed by 5 bases and V by 0 bases; bases with no gene match: 3. The CDR3 spells CASSLVAGGNNEQFF. DNA of the CDR3: TGTGCCAGCAGCTTGGTGGCGGGAGGGAACAATGAGCAGTTCTTC.

The chain uses TRBV13 and TRBJ2-1; 7 nucleotides match TRBD1. The CDR3 contains 14 residues. The V segment lost 4 bases and the J segment 6 bases; nucleotides outside the gene matches: 6. CDR1 is PRHDT and CDR2 is FYEKMQ in the germline V gene (reference sequence). In DNA, the CDR3 is TGTGCCAGCAGCTGGTGGACAGGCACCAATGAGCAGTTCTTC. This encodes CASSWWTGTNEQFF.

This clone has only a few counts. The rearrangement joins TRBV5-1 to TRBJ1-1; D might be TRBD1 (5 bases). The V end was cut by 5 bases, the J end by 4 bases, with 18 bases between. Germline V gene sequence: CDR1 SGHRS, CDR2 YFSETQ. This CDR3 spans 15 amino acids. This CDR3 is CASSLNGGSGTEAFF. The DNA for the CDR3 is TGCGCCAGCAGTCTCAACGGGGGAAGTGGCACTGAAGCTTTCTTT. The variable domain in full, with the rest retrieved from reference TRBV5-1 and TRBJ1-1, is KAGVTQTPRYLIKTRGQQVTLSCSPISGHRSVSWYQQTPGQGLQFLFEYFSETQRNKGNFPGRFSGRQFSNSRSEMNVSTLELGDSALYLCASSLNGGSGTEAFFGQGTRLTVV.

This chain joins TRBV18 and TRBJ1-1; 9 bases are a match to TRBD1. This CDR3 has 14 amino acids. Germline V gene lookup returns CDR1 KGHSH and CDR2 LQKENI. The junction had 4 bases not matched to a gene; V was cut back by 4 bases and J by 4 bases. The CDR3 reads CASSLGQGSTEAFF. The CDR3 region has the DNA TGTGCCAGCTCACTCGGACAGGGGAGCACTGAAGCTTTCTTT.

The chain joins TRBV19 to TRBJ2-7, with 7 bases lining up with TRBD1. The germline CDR1 and CDR2 sequences are LNHDA and SQIVND (reference sequence). Trimming cost V 5 bases and J 3 bases; bases outside gene matches: 4. The length of the CDR3 is 13 residues. The CDR3 bases are TGTGCCAGTAGTTCTTGGGACAGCTACGAGCAGTACTTC. It is translated as CASSSWDSYEQYF. The full variable domain, its missing parts supplied by reference TRBV19 and TRBJ2-7, is DGGITQSPKYLFRKEGQNVTLSCEQNLNHDAMYWYRQDPGQGLRLIYYSQIVNDFQKGDIAEGYSVSREKKESFPLTVTSAQKNPTAFYLCASSSWDSYEQYFGPGTRLTVT.

J is TRBJ2-2 and V is TRBV11-3, with 9 bases that match TRBD1. The trim removed 5 bases at V and 5 bases at J, leaving 6 bases unmatched. The CDR3 is made up of 15 amino acids. Germline assignment: CDR1 SGHNT and CDR2 YENEEA. The CDR3 coding sequence is TGTGCCAGCAGCGCCGGGACAGGGCATACCGGGGAGCTGTTTTTT. Residues: CASSAGTGHTGELFF. The variable domain in full, completed from reference TRBV11-3 and TRBJ2-2, reads EAGVVQSPRYKIIEKKQPVAFWCNPISGHNTLYWYLQNLGQGPELLIRYENEEAVDDSQLPKDRFSAERLKGVDSTLKIQPAELGDSAVYLCASSAGTGHTGELFFGEGSRLTVL.

This clone was observed once. This chain uses TRBV10-3 with TRBJ1-5; D perhaps matches TRBD1 (5 bases). Looked up from germline, CDR1 is ENHRY and CDR2 is SYGVKD. The CDR3 has 13 residues. Trimming took 9 bases from V and 0 from J, leaving 9 bases between them. The CDR3 loop reads CAIRQNSNQPQHF. The CDR3 nucleotides are TGTGCCATTAGACAGAATAGCAATCAGCCCCAGCATTTT.

This chain uses TRBV9 with TRBJ2-4; 12 bases fit TRBD2. V gave up 1 base and J gave up 2 bases; unmatched junction bases: 7. The length of the CDR3 is 18 residues. The germline gives CDR1 SGDLS, CDR2 YYNGEE. The CDR3 here is CASSVSSGGAETKNIQYF. CDR3 coding DNA: TGTGCCAGCAGCGTATCTAGCGGGGGGGCCGAGACCAAAAACATTCAGTACTTC.

This clone was seen more than once but under ten times. This rearrangement joins TRBV2 to TRBJ1-1; 9 nucleotides match TRBD1. J gave up 1 base and V 6 bases, and 0 bases lay outside the gene matches. Germline CDR1 reads SNHLY; CDR2 reads FYNNEI. The CDR3 runs 13 residues. CDR3 coding DNA: TGTGCCAGCAGGACAGGGGGGAACACTGAAGCTTTCTTT. Its translation: CASRTGGNTEAFF.

This clone was observed a handful of times. This chain uses TRBV11-2 with TRBJ2-2; the match to TRBD2 covers 15 bases. The CDR3 contains 17 residues. Trimming removed 3 bases from V and 7 bases from J; junction bases left unmatched: 6. The germline V gene has CDR1 SGHAT and CDR2 FQNNGV. CDR3 coding DNA: TGTGCCAGCAGCTTTGGACTAGCGGGGGGGCACAACGGGGAGCTGTTTTTT. Translation: CASSFGLAGGHNGELFF.

The genes are TRBV6-5 and TRBJ1-5; the D gene is possibly TRBD1 (5 bases). The CDR3 length is 15 residues. Between the trimmed V and J ends, which lost 2 bases and 3 bases, there was a span of 11 bases. CDR1 is MNHEY and CDR2 is SVGAGI in the germline V gene. The CDR3, as DNA: TGTGCCAGCAGTTACACGGGGGACCTCAATCAGCCCCAGCATTTT. It is translated as CASSYTGDLNQPQHF.

This clone was observed a single time. The chain recombines TRBV5-1 with TRBJ1-6; 10 bases are a match to TRBD1. Germline trimming cut 4 bases from V and 9 bases from J; bases unmatched to any gene: 10. The CDR3 is 16 residues long. Germline V gene sequence: CDR1 SGHRS, CDR2 YFSETQ. In nucleotides, the CDR3 is TGCGCCAGCAGCGGCGGAGGGACAGGGGTAGTTTCACCCCTCCACTTT. Protein: CASSGGGTGVVSPLHF.

The rearrangement joins TRBV19 to TRBJ1-3; possible D gene TRBD1, 6 bases. Germline CDR1 is LNHDA and CDR2 is SQIVND (reference sequence). Trimming removed 5 bases at V and 4 bases at J, with 12 bases between. The CDR3 has 14 residues. The CDR3 is CASSGQTNGNTIYF. The CDR3 region has the DNA TGTGCCAGTAGTGGACAGACCAACGGAAACACCATATATTTT.

Turning to this clone: The same CDR3 arises from other DNA sequences in this sample as well. V and J are TRBV5-1 and TRBJ2-3; the D gene is possibly TRBD2 (6 bases). The germline CDR1 and CDR2 sequences are SGHRS and YFSETQ. The CDR3 consists of 15 residues. Trimming took 0 bases from V and 6 from J, leaving 14 bases between them. Here the CDR3 reads CASSLGRGSGDTQYF. CDR3 nucleotide sequence: TGCGCCAGCAGCTTGGGTCGGGGGTCTGGGGATACGCAGTATTTT.

The chain employs TRBV19 and TRBJ2-1; a possible D gene is TRBD2 (7 bases). Trimming removed 3 bases at V and 4 bases at J, with 16 bases between. Germline V gene data show CDR1 as LNHDA and CDR2 as SQIVND (reference sequence). The CDR3 is 16 amino acids. The CDR3 loop reads CASSMGGGITYNEQFF. The CDR3 bases are TGTGCCAGTAGTATGGGGGGGGGCATTACATACAATGAGCAGTTCTTC.

A few counts support this clone. The V gene is TRBV5-5, the J gene TRBJ2-5; D is undetermined. V was shortened by 3 bases and J by 0 bases, with 9 bases between the two germline ends. CDR1 and CDR2 from the germline V gene are SGHKS and YYEKEE (reference sequence). This CDR3 is 14 amino acids long. CDR3 sequence: CASSWVEYQETQYF. The CDR3 DNA follows: TGTGCCAGCAGCTGGGTGGAGTACCAAGAGACCCAGTACTTC.

J is TRBJ2-1 and V is TRBV11-2, with 8 bases identical to TRBD2. Germline V gene lookup returns CDR1 SGHAT and CDR2 FQNNGV. The CDR3 is made up of 15 amino acids. The V and J ends lost 4 bases and 4 bases, in that order; junction bases with no gene match: 6. CDR3 in DNA: TGTGCCAGCAGCTATCGAGCGGGAGCATACAATGAGCAGTTCTTC. This encodes CASSYRAGAYNEQFF.

The chain is built from TRBV6-5 and TRBJ2-7; D might be TRBD1 (7 bases). The CDR3 consists of 16 residues. Trimming stripped 0 bases from V and 2 bases from J, with 14 bases between. The germline V gene has CDR1 MNHEY and CDR2 SVGAGI. The CDR3: CASSYSSRGDPYEQYF. In nucleotides, the CDR3 is TGTGCCAGCAGTTACTCGAGCAGGGGGGACCCCTACGAGCAGTACTTC.

The rearrangement links TRBV7-3 to TRBJ2-2, with D hard to call. This CDR3 region has 13 residues. Trimming removed 1 base at V and 6 bases at J, with 6 bases between. CDR1 and CDR2 from the germline V gene are SGHTA and FQGTGA. The CDR3 loop is CASSLSSSGELFF. CDR3 in DNA: TGTGCCAGCAGCTTAAGTTCCTCCGGGGAGCTGTTTTTT. The full variable domain, in which reference TRBV7-3 and TRBJ2-2 provide the parts outside the CDR3, is GAGVSQTPSNKVTEKGKYVELRCDPISGHTALYWYRQSLGQGPEFLIYFQGTGAADDSGLPNDRFFAVRPEGSVSTLKIQRTERGDSAVYLCASSLSSSGELFFGEGSRLTVL.

This clone appeared a few times. This chain joins TRBV7-3 and TRBJ2-2, with D tentatively TRBD1 (6 bases). V lost 5 bases to trimming and J lost 4 bases, with 17 bases between them. Germline assignment: CDR1 SGHTA and CDR2 FQGTGA. CDR3 size: 16 residues. The CDR3, as DNA: TGTGCCAGCAGCAAACTCAGGGGCGACGGCACCGGGGAGCTGTTTTTT. Translation: CASSKLRGDGTGELFF.

This clone was seen only once. The rearrangement joins TRBV18 to TRBJ2-2, with D possibly matching TRBD2 (6 bases). Germline values: CDR1 KGHSH, CDR2 LQKENI. V gave up 2 bases and J gave up 7 bases, with 8 bases separating them. The CDR3 has 13 amino acids. CDR3 sequence (DNA): TGTGCCAGCTCACCAGGGGAGGACGGGGAGCTGTTTTTT. It encodes CASSPGEDGELFF. The entire variable domain, with the rest obtained from reference TRBV18 and TRBJ2-2, is as follows: NAGVMQNPRHLVRRRGQEARLRCSPMKGHSHVYWYRQLPEEGLKFMVYLQKENIIDESGMPKERFSAEFPKEGPSILRIQQVVRGDSAAYFCASSPGEDGELFFGEGSRLTVL.